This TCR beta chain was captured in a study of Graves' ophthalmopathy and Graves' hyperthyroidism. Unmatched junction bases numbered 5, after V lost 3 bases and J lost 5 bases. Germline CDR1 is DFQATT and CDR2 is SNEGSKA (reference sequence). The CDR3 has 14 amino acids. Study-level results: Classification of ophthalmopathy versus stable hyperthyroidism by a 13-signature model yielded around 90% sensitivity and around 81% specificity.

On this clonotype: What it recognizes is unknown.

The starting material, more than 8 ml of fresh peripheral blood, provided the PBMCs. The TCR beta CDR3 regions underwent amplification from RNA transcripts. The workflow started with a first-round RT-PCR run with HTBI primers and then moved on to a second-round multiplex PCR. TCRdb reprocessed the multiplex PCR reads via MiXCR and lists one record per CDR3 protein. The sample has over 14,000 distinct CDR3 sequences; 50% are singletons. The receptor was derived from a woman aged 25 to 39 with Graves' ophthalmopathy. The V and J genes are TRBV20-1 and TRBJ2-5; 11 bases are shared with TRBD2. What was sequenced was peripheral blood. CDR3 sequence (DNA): TGCAGTGCTAGCCCACCTAGCGGGGGGGAGACCCAGTACTTC. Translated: CSASPPSGGETQYF.